This T cell receptor beta chain derives from a study of radiotherapy plus CTLA-4 blockade in lung cancer. Profiling relied on immunoSEQ multiplex PCR, and the TCRdb table lists in-frame clones only, not all of them. Of tens of thousands of clones detected, about 79% appear once; the ten largest clones hold less than 4%. The source was peripheral blood, collected from a patient treated with radiotherapy plus ipilimumab. The sequence was collected from a human donor with non-small cell lung cancer who had a partial response to radiotherapy plus ipilimumab. Some clones in this sample may be carry-over from other donors' samples.

CDR3 loop: CASSFGGNEQFF. In DNA, the CDR3 is TGTGCCAGCAGTTTTGGGGGGAATGAGCAGTTCTTC. This chain uses TRBV27 with TRBJ2-1; possible D gene TRBD2, 6 bases. Germline V CDR1 and CDR2: MNHEY, SMNVEV (reference sequence). The CDR3 runs 12 residues. V was clipped by 3 bases and J by 7 bases, with 7 bases between them.